This TCR beta chain emerged from a study of blood T cell repertoires in COVID-19. Across the study: The cDNA or gDNA used as material had been derived from T cells, B-cell-depleted T cells, or PBMCs.

Here immunoSEQ multiplex PCR was the method, and the copy in TCRdb shows in-frame clones only, minus some. The sample records tens of thousands of clones, 65% to 85% being singletons. CDR1 and CDR2 from the germline V gene are SEHNR and FQNEAQ (reference sequence). The CDR3 consists of 16 residues. V was pared by 6 bases and J by 10 bases, with 13 bases of the junction left unmatched. The sequenced material came from peripheral blood. The source is a man aged 70 or older with active or convalescent COVID-19. The J gene is TRBJ1-6, the V gene TRBV7-9; 9 nucleotides agree with TRBD1. The DNA for the CDR3 is TGTGCCAGCAGTCCGACAGGGGGTGAAGAGGGCTCACCCCTCCACTTT. This sequence encodes CASSPTGGEEGSPLHF. The full variable domain, with the rest looked up from reference TRBV7-9 and TRBJ1-6, is DTGVSQNPRHKITKRGQNVTFRCDPISEHNRLYWYRQTLGQGPEFLTYFQNEAQLEKSRLLSDRFSAERPKGSFSTLEIQRTEQGDSAMYLCASSPTGGEEGSPLHFGNGTRLTVT.